This TCR beta chain appears in the sequencing data of a study of T cells in Graves' hyperthyroidism and ophthalmopathy. What was amplified from RNA transcripts were TCR beta CDR3 regions. The HTBI primer set drove a first-round RT-PCR of the TCR CDR3. MiXCR, run by TCRdb on the multiplex PCR reads, gives a single entry per CDR3 protein. The sample includes around 580,000 distinct CDR3 sequences, approximately 15% of them seen just once. There are 15 residues in the CDR3. The germline gives CDR1 SGHRS, CDR2 YFSETQ. The ends were cut back, 4 bases at V and 0 bases at J, with 10 bases in the middle. This clonotype was detected a few times. Its matching antigen is unknown. Study results and limitations: Ophthalmopathy was model-predicted a median around 6.1 months pre-onset.

Using more than 8 ml of fresh peripheral blood, PBMCs were prepared. This clonotype was obtained from a woman between 18 and 30 years old with Graves' hyperthyroidism. Sample: blood. The gene calls are TRBV5-1 and TRBJ2-2; D might be TRBD1 or TRBD2, each matching 5 bases. CDR3 protein: CASSVGTANTGELFF. The CDR3 nucleotides read TGCGCCAGCAGCGTCGGGACGGCGAACACCGGGGAGCTGTTTTTT.